These 31 T cell receptor beta chains came from one sample sequenced in a study of beta chain features in type 1 diabetes (dated by TCRdb to the late 2010s). Summary of the overall study and its limitations: In all four CD4+ subsets, TCRB CDR3 length was moderately but significantly shorter in type 1 diabetes patients.

Their recognized antigens are unknown. The library was obtained by the immunoSEQ multiplex PCR assay. The entire amount of isolated RNA was reverse transcribed using the High Capacity cDNA Reverse Transcription Kit, so the sequenced TCRB transcripts were expressed ones. The table comes from immuneACCESS by way of TCRdb, which keeps in-frame sequences with V and J called. Part of the clones is missing from these tables; in studies checked, under half for an unresolved V gene and the rest for unknown reasons. The sample yields about 660,000 clones; over 11% were counted once. 0.035% to 0.045% of the sample goes to the ten largest clones. Material: naive CD4+ T cells from blood. The cell subset or site tag for this specimen amounts to: true naive CD4+ T cells. These receptor sequences come from a man in his late teens or twenties with type 1 diabetes.

In its sample, this clone was seen a few times. DNA of the CDR3: TGTGCCAGCAGCCGACAGCGGACCGGGGAGCTGTTTTTT. Its translation is CASSRQRTGELFF. The chain carries TRBV14 and TRBJ2-2; the D gene could be TRBD1 or TRBD2 (5 bases each). The V end lost 4 bases, the J end lost 5 bases, and 8 bases lay between the germline ends. CDR3 size: 13 residues. Germline CDR1 is SGHDN and CDR2 is FVKESK.

The gene calls are TRBV5-1 and TRBJ2-7; D is uncertain. Germline V gene lookup returns CDR1 SGHRS and CDR2 YFSETQ. This CDR3 has 11 amino acids. The V end lost 4 bases, the J end lost 4 bases, and 6 bases lay between the germline ends. CDR3 nucleotide sequence: TGCGCCAGCAGCGGTTTTTACGAGCAGTACTTC. This codes for CASSGFYEQYF. Looking up the rest from reference TRBV5-1 and TRBJ2-7 gives the full variable domain: KAGVTQTPRYLIKTRGQQVTLSCSPISGHRSVSWYQQTPGQGLQFLFEYFSETQRNKGNFPGRFSGRQFSNSRSEMNVSTLELGDSALYLCASSGFYEQYFGPGTRLTVT.

Only a few counts were recorded for this clone. A junction boundary mismatches the germline segment, possibly from a read error. The rearrangement links TRBV28 to TRBJ1-2; D perhaps matches TRBD1 (5 bases). The CDR3 length is 11 residues. The germline CDR1 and CDR2 sequences are MDHEN and SYDVKM. The CDR3 loop reads CASSEIRDPFF. CDR3 in DNA: TGTGCCAGCAGTGAAATCCGGGACCCTTTCTTC.

V is TRBV9 and J is TRBJ2-5, with D unclear. The CDR3 loop spans 14 amino acids. CDR1 SGDLS and CDR2 YYNGEE come from the germline V gene. V was cut by 0 bases and J by 2 bases, with 8 bases left in between. Here the CDR3 reads CASSVGSNQETQYF. The CDR3 coding sequence is TGTGCCAGCAGCGTAGGAAGCAATCAAGAGACCCAGTACTTC. The full variable domain, in which reference TRBV9 and TRBJ2-5 provide the parts outside the CDR3, is DSGVTQTPKHLITATGQRVTLRCSPRSGDLSVYWYQQSLDQGLQFLIQYYNGEERAKGNILERFSAQQFPDLHSELNLSSLELGDSALYFCASSVGSNQETQYFGPGTRLLVL.

A few counts support this clone. The J gene is TRBJ1-4, the V gene TRBV5-1; no reliable D call. The germline V gene has CDR1 SGHRS and CDR2 YFSETQ. V gave up 4 bases and J gave up 8 bases, with 18 bases separating them. This CDR3 is 15 amino acids long. This CDR3 reads CASSPDARQEEKLFF. Written as DNA, the CDR3 is TGCGCCAGCAGCCCCGACGCCCGGCAAGAGGAAAAACTGTTTTTT. Variable domain in full (rest from reference TRBV5-1 and TRBJ1-4): KAGVTQTPRYLIKTRGQQVTLSCSPISGHRSVSWYQQTPGQGLQFLFEYFSETQRNKGNFPGRFSGRQFSNSRSEMNVSTLELGDSALYLCASSPDARQEEKLFFGSGTQLSVL.

The V call is TRBV30, the J call TRBJ2-2, with 9 bases that match TRBD1. V shed 2 bases and J 6 bases; nucleotides not matched to a gene: 4. Looked up from germline, CDR1 is GTSNPN and CDR2 is SVGIG (reference sequence). The CDR3 has 14 residues. CDR3 region: CAWSYGTGSGELFF. CDR3 nucleotide sequence: TGTGCCTGGAGTTATGGGACAGGGTCCGGGGAGCTGTTTTTT.

This clone was counted between two and nine times. This rearrangement joins TRBV30 to TRBJ2-7, with a weak D call TRBD2 (5 bases). CDR3 length: 16 amino acids. The V gene lost 0 bases and the J gene lost 4 bases, with 19 bases spanning the gap. Per germline, CDR1 GTSNPN and CDR2 SVGIG (reference sequence). This CDR3 reads CAWSVSFGMGLYEQYF. DNA of the CDR3: TGTGCCTGGAGTGTATCTTTCGGGATGGGCCTTTACGAGCAGTACTTC.

V and J are TRBV5-1 and TRBJ2-7; the D is unclear. From germline, CDR1 is SGHRS and CDR2 YFSETQ. The CDR3 is 11 amino acids. V lost 2 bases to trimming and J lost 3 bases, with 3 bases between them. CDR3 sequence: CASSFDYEQYF. The CDR3 nucleotides are TGCGCCAGCAGCTTCGACTACGAGCAGTACTTC.

This clone was observed once. The chain joins TRBV7-6 to TRBJ2-1, with D possibly being TRBD1 or TRBD2 (6 bases each). CDR3 length: 14 residues. V was trimmed by 3 bases and J by 4 bases, leaving 10 bases between them. Germline V gene lookup returns CDR1 SGHVS and CDR2 FNYEAQ. The CDR3 sequence: CASSFGGNYNEQFF. The CDR3 nucleotides read TGTGCCAGCAGCTTCGGGGGCAATTACAATGAGCAGTTCTTC.

The table lists this clone with a few counts. J is TRBJ1-1 and V is TRBV5-1, with D maybe TRBD1 (5 bases). Trimming removed 4 bases from V and 6 bases from J, with 16 bases in between. The V gene's germline CDR1 is SGHRS and CDR2 YFSETQ. This CDR3 is 14 amino acids long. CDR3 sequence (DNA): TGCGCCAGCAGCCCCTTGGGGCAGGGCGCTGAAGCTTTCTTT. It codes for CASSPLGQGAEAFF.

As concerns this clone: Other DNA sequences of this sample code for an identical CDR3. This chain joins TRBV7-2 and TRBJ1-5; no firm D call. Trimming cost V 1 base and J 6 bases, with 4 bases left between them. The CDR3 sequence is 12 residues long. Germline values: CDR1 SGHTA, CDR2 FQGNSA. CDR3 sequence reads: CASSLGGQPQHF. The CDR3 DNA follows: TGTGCCAGCAGCTTAGGGGGTCAGCCCCAGCATTTT.

J is TRBJ1-5 and V is TRBV6-5; D remains ambiguous. Trimming left V 10 bases short and J 7 bases short, with 17 bases between. The CDR3 is 13 residues long. CDR1 and CDR2 from the germline V gene are MNHEY and SVGAGI. CDR3 in amino acids: CATSDGVGQPQHF. In nucleotides, the CDR3 is TGTGCCACCTCAGACGGGGTAGGGCAGCCCCAGCATTTT.

V is TRBV11-2 and J is TRBJ1-4, with a weak D call TRBD1 (5 bases). Looked up from germline, CDR1 is SGHAT and CDR2 is FQNNGV. Trimming cost V 5 bases and J 7 bases, with 11 bases left between them. The CDR3 length is 13 residues. CDR3 DNA sequence: TGTGCCAGCAGCCTGGGGGTCGGTGAAAAACTGTTTTTT. Translated, it gives CASSLGVGEKLFF.

The CDR3, as DNA: TGTGCCAGCACCCGGGACAGGGCTGAAAAACTGTTTTTT. This translates into CASTRDRAEKLFF. The V call is TRBV2, the J call TRBJ1-4, with 9 bases identical to TRBD1. Germline V gene sequence: CDR1 SNHLY, CDR2 FYNNEI. This CDR3 spans 13 amino acids. V gave up 7 bases and J gave up 7 bases; unmatched junction bases: 4.

This chain uses TRBV19 with TRBJ2-7, with 8 positions matching TRBD2. Germline CDR1 is LNHDA and CDR2 is SQIVND (reference sequence). CDR3 length: 17 residues. J lost 2 bases, V lost 5 bases, and 14 bases had no gene match. CDR3 coding DNA: TGTGCCAGTAGTCTGCGCTTAGCGGGACCTTCAACCTACGAGCAGTACTTC. Protein: CASSLRLAGPSTYEQYF.

The chain links TRBV2 to TRBJ1-1; TRBD1 matches 8 bases. The germline gives CDR1 SNHLY, CDR2 FYNNEI. The trim removed 6 bases at V and 3 bases at J, leaving 6 bases unmatched. This CDR3 is built from 14 residues. The CDR3 DNA reads TGTGCCAGCAGGGGGACAGGAATGTACACTGAAGCTTTCTTT. Protein product: CASRGTGMYTEAFF. Variable domain in full (rest from reference TRBV2 and TRBJ1-1): EPEVTQTPSHQVTQMGQEVILRCVPISNHLYFYWYRQILGQKVEFLVSFYNNEISEKSEIFDDQFSVERPDGSNFTLKIRSTKLEDSAMYFCASRGTGMYTEAFFGQGTRLTVV.

The CDR3 nucleotides read TGTGCCAGCAGCAAGGGACAGGGGGGCAATCAGCCCCAGCATTTT. This translates into CASSKGQGGNQPQHF. The V call is TRBV5-4, the J call TRBJ1-5; 11 nucleotides line up with TRBD1. Germline V CDR1 and CDR2: SGHNT, YYREEE (reference sequence). The CDR3 has 15 residues. After removal of 4 bases from V and 2 bases from J, the junction contained 2 bases not matched to a gene.

There are a few counts of this clone. The chain joins TRBV9 to TRBJ2-7, with 13 positions matching TRBD2. Looked up from germline, CDR1 is SGDLS and CDR2 is YYNGEE. V dropped 0 bases and J dropped 6; count of bases not matched to a gene: 6. The CDR3 has 16 amino acids. CDR3 sequence reads: CASSVGLAGGLSEQYF. CDR3 nucleotides: TGTGCCAGCAGCGTAGGACTAGCGGGGGGATTAAGCGAGCAGTACTTC.

The chain recombines TRBV11-2 with TRBJ2-3; D is unclear. There are 15 residues in the CDR3. Trimming left V 5 bases short and J 2 bases short, with 14 bases between. Germline V gene lookup returns CDR1 SGHAT and CDR2 FQNNGV. The CDR3 sequence: CASSTGPSTTDTQYF. The DNA of the CDR3 is TGTGCCAGCAGCACGGGCCCTTCCACCACAGATACGCAGTATTTT.

The rearrangement links TRBV30 to TRBJ1-6, with D unresolved. V lost 3 bases to trimming and J lost 8 bases, with 14 bases between them. The V gene's germline CDR1 is GTSNPN and CDR2 SVGIG (reference sequence). The CDR3 covers 14 residues. CDR3: CAWSSSLYDSPLHF. The DNA for the CDR3 is TGTGCCTGGAGCTCGAGCCTTTACGATTCACCCCTCCACTTT.

This clone was detected a few times. The chain uses TRBV29-1 and TRBJ2-1, with D possibly TRBD2 on 5 matching bases. This CDR3 has 12 residues. The germline V gene encodes CDR1 SQVTM and CDR2 ANQGSEA. V was trimmed by 4 bases and J by 6 bases, leaving 10 bases between them. In nucleotides, the CDR3 is TGCAGCGTTGCTGCCGGGGTCAATGAGCAGTTCTTC. Amino acid sequence: CSVAAGVNEQFF.

This sequence joins TRBV29-1 and TRBJ2-5, with 12 nucleotides matching TRBD1. The CDR3 covers 14 residues. Germline assignment: CDR1 SQVTM and CDR2 ANQGSEA. The junction had 7 bases not matched to a gene; V was cut back by 6 bases and J by 5 bases. CDR3 region: CSVRSGQGAETQYF. The CDR3 nucleotides read TGCAGCGTCCGATCGGGACAGGGGGCGGAGACCCAGTACTTC.

Only a few counts were recorded for this clone. The chain couples TRBV14 to TRBJ2-1; 8 bases are a match to TRBD2. This CDR3 is built from 17 residues. CDR1 is SGHDN and CDR2 is FVKESK in the germline V gene. The junction had 7 bases not matched to a gene; V was cut back by 3 bases and J by 0 bases. This CDR3 is CASSHRGGPSSYNEQFF. The CDR3 DNA sequence: TGTGCCAGCAGCCACCGGGGGGGGCCGAGCTCCTACAATGAGCAGTTCTTC.

The gene calls are TRBV30 and TRBJ1-5; D possibly corresponds to TRBD1 (5 bases). CDR3 length equals 16 residues. The V gene's germline CDR1 is GTSNPN and CDR2 SVGIG (reference sequence). V lost 2 bases and J 6 bases, leaving 20 bases between the germline ends. CDR3 amino acids: CAWSLAPGRVSQPQHF. The CDR3 region has the DNA TGTGCCTGGAGTCTGGCCCCCGGCAGGGTTTCTCAGCCCCAGCATTTT.

This clone was detected only a few times. This chain links TRBV9 with TRBJ1-6, with 8 bases aligning to TRBD1. CDR3 size: 14 residues. From germline, CDR1 is SGDLS and CDR2 YYNGEE. The V and J ends lost 3 bases and 10 bases, in that order; junction bases with no gene match: 6. For the CDR3, the DNA is TGTGCCAGCAGCGAAACAGGGGGGGACTCACCCCTCCACTTT. Protein product: CASSETGGDSPLHF.

In its sample, this clone was seen a few times. The V call is TRBV30, the J call TRBJ2-3, with D perhaps TRBD2 (5 bases). CDR1 and CDR2 (germline): GTSNPN, SVGIG (reference sequence). Trimming removed 4 bases at V and 2 bases at J, with 13 bases between. The CDR3 sequence is 14 residues long. The CDR3 protein is CAWTLGGYTDTQYF. CDR3 DNA: TGTGCCTGGACCCTCGGAGGATACACAGATACGCAGTATTTT. The variable domain in full, completed from reference TRBV30 and TRBJ2-3, reads SQTIHQWPATLVQPVGSPLSLECTVEGTSNPNLYWYRQAAGRGLQLLFYSVGIGQISSEVPQNLSASRPQDRQFILSSKKLLLSDSGFYLCAWTLGGYTDTQYFGPGTRLTVL.

The gene calls are TRBV5-1 and TRBJ2-1, with TRBD1 identical over 7 bases. Trimming removed 4 bases from V and 12 bases from J; junction bases left unmatched: 4. CDR3 length equals 11 residues. Germline CDR1 and CDR2: SGHRS and YFSETQ. Here the CDR3 DNA reads TGCGCCAGCAGCCTTGAGGGGGCGCAGTTCTTC. It translates to CASSLEGAQFF.

In this sample, this clone turned up a few times. The chain links TRBV25-1 to TRBJ1-3; no reliable D call. Germline V lookup: CDR1 MGHDK, CDR2 SYGVNS. The CDR3 contains 14 residues. V was cut by 6 bases and J by 1 base, with 10 bases left in between. Here the CDR3 reads CASRGLWSGNTIYF. CDR3 nucleotides: TGTGCCAGCAGGGGGTTGTGGTCTGGAAACACCATATATTTT.

This clone has just a few counts. The rearrangement uses TRBV5-1 and TRBJ2-2; D possibly corresponds to TRBD1 (6 bases). V lost 2 bases and J 8 bases, leaving 16 bases between the germline ends. The CDR3 runs 15 residues. Per the germline V gene, CDR1 is SGHRS and CDR2 is YFSETQ. Here the CDR3 reads CASSLRDIRLGELFF. The CDR3 nucleotides are TGCGCCAGCAGCTTAAGGGACATCAGGCTAGGGGAGCTGTTTTTT.

This clone has just a few counts. This rearrangement joins TRBV5-6 to TRBJ2-2; D gene ambiguous. V was clipped by 0 bases and J by 6 bases, with 15 bases between them. Per germline, CDR1 SGHDT and CDR2 YYEEEE. The CDR3 has 16 amino acids. The CDR3 DNA sequence: TGTGCCAGCAGCTTGGTAGACCCAGTCGGATCCGGGGAGCTGTTTTTT. Translating it yields CASSLVDPVGSGELFF.

The chain is built from TRBV4-1 and TRBJ2-7; D uncertain. Germline CDR1 and CDR2: MGHRA and YSYEKL. The CDR3 runs 18 residues. V lost 1 base and J 7 bases, leaving 26 bases between the germline ends. This CDR3 reads CASSQAPLSGRYGGEQYF. The CDR3 DNA is TGCGCCAGCAGCCAAGCCCCCTTGTCGGGTAGGTACGGCGGTGAGCAGTACTTC.